This entry lists 3 T cell receptor beta chains sequenced from one sample in a study of blood T cell repertoires in COVID-19. The method was immunoSEQ multiplex PCR; TCRdb's version includes in-frame clones alone and lacks a portion of them. The repertoire has about 68,000 clones, 90% of them found once; the top ten carry roughly 7.2%. The sequencing sample was made of peripheral blood. These receptors originate from a human donor in a cohort sampled during active COVID-19.

V and J are TRBV19 and TRBJ2-7; 8 nucleotides match TRBD1. This CDR3 spans 16 amino acids. Germline loops: CDR1 LNHDA, CDR2 SQIVND (reference sequence). V lost 3 bases, J lost 3 bases, and 10 bases stayed unmatched. The CDR3 reads CASSIGGTGKLYEQYF. The CDR3 DNA reads TGTGCCAGTAGTATCGGCGGGACAGGTAAACTCTACGAGCAGTACTTC.

Written as DNA, the CDR3 is TGTGCCACCAGTGAACCTGAGACACCCTATGGCTACACCTTC. It codes for CATSEPETPYGYTF. The J gene is TRBJ1-2, the V gene TRBV24-1, with D hard to call. Trimming cost V 4 bases and J 4 bases, with 12 bases left between them. The length of the CDR3 is 14 residues. From germline, CDR1 is KGHDR and CDR2 SFDVKD.

The chain is built from TRBV7-2 and TRBJ1-6; perhaps TRBD1 as D (5 bases). Between the trimmed V and J ends, which lost 2 bases and 10 bases, there was a span of 9 bases. Germline loops: CDR1 SGHTA, CDR2 FQGNSA. The CDR3 runs to 13 residues. For the CDR3, the DNA is TGTGCCAGCAGCTTACAGGGAAAATCACCCCTCCACTTT. Protein sequence: CASSLQGKSPLHF.